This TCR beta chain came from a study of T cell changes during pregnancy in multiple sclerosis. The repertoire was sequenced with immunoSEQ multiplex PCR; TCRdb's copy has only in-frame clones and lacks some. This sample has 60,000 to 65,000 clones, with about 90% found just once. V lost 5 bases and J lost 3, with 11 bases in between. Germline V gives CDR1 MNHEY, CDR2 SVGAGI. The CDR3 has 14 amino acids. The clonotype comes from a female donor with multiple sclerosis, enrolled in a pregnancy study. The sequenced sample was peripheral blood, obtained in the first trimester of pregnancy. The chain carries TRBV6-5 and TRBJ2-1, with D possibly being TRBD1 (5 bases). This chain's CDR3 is CASSPGHVYNEQFF. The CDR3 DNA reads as TGTGCCAGCAGTCCCGGACACGTCTACAATGAGCAGTTCTTC.